This T cell receptor beta chain was observed in a study of shared clonotypes between healthy human individuals. The CDR3 runs to 16 residues. The V segment lost 6 bases and the J segment 6 bases; nucleotides outside the gene matches: 14. Germline V CDR1 and CDR2: SGHTA, FQGNSA. The assay used deep level. As originally analysed: ImmunoSEQ output lacked quality scores and full-length reads, limiting matched filtering. Profiled with immunoSEQ multiplex PCR; TCRdb holds only in-frame clones, not every one. The V and J calls and clone size are taken from that table; D and trimming were inferred from the DNA. Of about 1.5 million clones listed, around 98% are singletons. All participating donors were Caucasian adults from Nashville, Tennessee.

The sequenced sample was naive CD4+ T cells sorted from blood. Described subset: CD45RA+ positively selected. The sequence was obtained from a young man in good health. This rearrangement joins TRBV7-2 to TRBJ1-2, with 9 positions matching TRBD1. DNA of the CDR3: TGTGCCAGCAGAAAAGAAAAGGACAGGGGCCTCAATGGCTACACCTTC. Translated, it gives CASRKEKDRGLNGYTF.